Listed here are 9 T cell receptor beta chains from one sample, sequenced in a study of T cell repertoires in cytomegalovirus infection. TCRdb used MiXCR to reprocess the reads, holding one entry per CDR3 protein. The profile covers over 300,000 distinct CDR3 sequences, with over 7.5% appearing a single time and about 4.5% taken by the ten largest. The sequenced sample was PBMCs. The receptors stem from a human donor in good health (CMV status not recorded). Some clones in this sample may be carry-over from other donors' samples.

To note about this clonotype: A much more abundant neighbour one base away suggests this may be a read error. Because it lacks the conserved phenylalanine or tryptophan at the end, this CDR3 is likely a read error. This chain connects TRBV11-1 to TRBJ1-3; TRBD1 matches at 7 bases. This CDR3 comprises 15 residues. Germline V gene data show CDR1 as SGHAT and CDR2 as FQDESV (reference sequence). V dropped 2 bases and J dropped 4; count of bases not matched to a gene: 5. In DNA, the CDR3 is TGTGCCAGCAGCTTAAACAGGGGCTCCGGAAACACCATATATTGT. Translated, it gives CASSLNRGSGNTIYC.

This clonotype was recorded many times. This chain links TRBV7-6 with TRBJ2-2, with a possible D match to TRBD2 (6 bases). Trimming took off 6 bases at V and 6 bases at J, with 17 bases between the two ends. The CDR3 sequence is 15 residues long. Per germline, CDR1 SGHVS and CDR2 FNYEAQ. CDR3 sequence (DNA): TGTGCCAGCAGACCCGGGACTGGTGTTCCCGGGGAGCTGTTTTTT. Protein sequence: CASRPGTGVPGELFF.

This clonotype was found a few times. This chain joins TRBV4-3 and TRBJ1-1; a possible D gene is TRBD1 (6 bases). Trimming took off 0 bases at V and 3 bases at J, with 8 bases between the two ends. The CDR3 totals 14 residues. Germline loops: CDR1 LGHNA, CDR2 YSLEER. CDR3 bases: TGCGCCAGCAGCCAAGATCCAGGGGACACTGAAGCTTTCTTT. Translation: CASSQDPGDTEAFF.

This clonotype was counted a few times. J is TRBJ1-2 and V is TRBV27; 7 nucleotides match TRBD1. The V and J ends lost 6 bases and 8 bases, in that order; junction bases with no gene match: 12. The CDR3 consists of 14 residues. Germline CDR1 is MNHEY and CDR2 is SMNVEV (reference sequence). DNA of the CDR3: TGTGCCAGCAGGCGGGACAGTCAAAAGGGGGGCTACACCTTC. Translation gives CASRRDSQKGGYTF.

This clonotype has only a few counts. The V gene is TRBV6-6, the J gene TRBJ2-3, with a weak D call TRBD2 (7 bases). Trimming stripped 6 bases from V and 1 base from J, with 14 bases between. This CDR3 region has 15 residues. Per the germline V gene, CDR1 is MNHNY and CDR2 is SVGAGI (reference sequence). The CDR3 reads CASRDIGGGTDTQYF. In DNA, the CDR3 is TGTGCCAGCAGAGACATAGGGGGGGGCACAGATACGCAGTATTTT.

There are a few counts of this clonotype. The chain couples TRBV6-6 to TRBJ2-5; the D call may be TRBD1 or TRBD2 (7 bases each). The germline V and J ends were trimmed by 6 bases and 5 bases, with 16 bases remaining between them. CDR3 length equals 14 residues. The germline gives CDR1 MNHNY, CDR2 SVGAGI (reference sequence). In DNA, the CDR3 is TGTGCCAGCAGGGGAGGGGGCACGGGGGAGACCCAGTACTTC. Translating gives CASRGGGTGETQYF.

This clonotype was counted a few times. The chain carries TRBV28 and TRBJ1-2; D unclear. Trimming cost V 5 bases and J 4 bases, with 17 bases left between them. This CDR3 is built from 15 residues. Germline CDR1 is MDHEN and CDR2 is SYDVKM. The CDR3 region has the DNA TGTGCCAGCAGTCCGGGAGAAGCCGCAACCTATGGCTACACCTTC. The encoded protein is CASSPGEAATYGYTF.

This clonotype has ten or more counts. This chain links TRBV7-2 with TRBJ2-1, with D perhaps TRBD2 (6 bases). With 1 base removed from V and 6 bases from J, the gap between germline ends came to 19 bases. Germline values: CDR1 SGHTA, CDR2 FQGNSA. This CDR3 has 17 residues. The CDR3 coding sequence is TGTGCCAGCAGCTTAGGGTTGTTCGTGGGAGGTAGCAATGAGCAGTTCTTC. This encodes CASSLGLFVGGSNEQFF.

A few counts support this clonotype. This chain connects TRBV12-3 or TRBV12-4 to TRBJ2-2; 11 bases are a match to TRBD2. This CDR3 is 17 amino acids long. V trimming: 3 bases; J trimming: 4 bases; junction bases outside the gene matches: 7. DNA for the CDR3: TGTGCCAGCAGTTTTTCTAGCGGGGGGCGAGGCACCGGGGAGCTGTTTTTT. It specifies CASSFSSGGRGTGELFF.